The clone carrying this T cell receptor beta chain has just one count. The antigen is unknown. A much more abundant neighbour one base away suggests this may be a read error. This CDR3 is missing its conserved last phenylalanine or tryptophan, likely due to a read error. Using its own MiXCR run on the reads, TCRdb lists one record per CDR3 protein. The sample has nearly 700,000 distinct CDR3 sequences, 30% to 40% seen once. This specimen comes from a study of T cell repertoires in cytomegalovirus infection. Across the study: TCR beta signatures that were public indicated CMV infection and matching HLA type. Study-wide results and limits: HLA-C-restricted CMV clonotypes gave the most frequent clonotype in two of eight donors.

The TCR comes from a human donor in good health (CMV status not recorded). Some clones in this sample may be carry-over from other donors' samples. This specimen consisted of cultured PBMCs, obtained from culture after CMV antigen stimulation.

CDR3 DNA sequence: TGTGCCAGCAGCTTAGTGCTAGCGAATACGCAGTATTGT. This encodes CASSLVLANTQYC. V is TRBV7-2 and J is TRBJ2-3; D is possibly TRBD2 (6 bases). Trimming cost V 1 base and J 7 bases, with 9 bases left between them. Germline V gene lookup returns CDR1 SGHTA and CDR2 FQGNSA. CDR3 length: 13 residues.